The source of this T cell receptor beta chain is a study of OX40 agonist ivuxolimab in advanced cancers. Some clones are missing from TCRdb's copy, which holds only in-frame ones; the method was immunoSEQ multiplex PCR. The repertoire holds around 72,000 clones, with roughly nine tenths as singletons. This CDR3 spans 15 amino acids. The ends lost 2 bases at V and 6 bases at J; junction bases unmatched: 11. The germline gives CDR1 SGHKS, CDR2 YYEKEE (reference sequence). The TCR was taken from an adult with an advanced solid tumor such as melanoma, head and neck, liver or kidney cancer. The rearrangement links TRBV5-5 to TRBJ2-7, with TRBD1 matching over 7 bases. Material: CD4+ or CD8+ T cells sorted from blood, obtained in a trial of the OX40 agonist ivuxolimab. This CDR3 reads CASSLLQGSLSEQYF. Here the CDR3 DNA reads TGTGCCAGCAGCTTACTACAGGGGAGCCTCTCCGAGCAGTACTTC.